A selection of T cell receptor beta chains follows, all from one sample in a study of T-cell reconstitution after alpha-beta-depleted transplantation in children. A single record per CDR3 protein comes from TCRdb applying MiXCR to the PCR reads. Seen here are about 540,000 distinct CDR3 sequences, around 18% observed once, and the top ten hold 3.3%. The specimen was PBMCs from the stem cell graft donor, collected from the stem cell graft. The receptor set was obtained from a human donor who donated a stem cell graft to a child with acute lymphoblastic leukemia. Each CDR3 is given with its conserved first and last residue. A D gene is named only where the DNA matches it firmly. Clone size, where shown, is once, few, many, or a class for clones that have expanded.

clone_size,j_call,v_call,d_call,cdr3_nt,cdr3_aa
few,TRBJ2-2,TRBV1,NA,TGCACCAGCAGCCAAGGCACAAGGGAGCCCCATCCCGGGGAGCTGTTTTTT,CTSSQGTREPHPGELFF
few,TRBJ2-1,TRBV29-1,NA,TGCAGCGTTGCCGGGACCCGTCTTATGGATGAGCAGTTCTTC,CSVAGTRLMDEQFF
NA,TRBJ2-6,TRBV18,NA,TGTGCCAGCGAGATCTCTGGGGCCAACGTCCTGACTTTC,CASEISGANVLTF
NA,TRBJ1-1,TRBV27,NA,TGTGCCAGCAGTGCAGACACCTTCGGCACTGAAGCTTTCTTT,CASSADTFGTEAFF
few,TRBJ2-2,TRBV15,NA,TGTGCCACCAGCAACGGGGGAAGCCCCGGGGAGCTGTTTTTT,CATSNGGSPGELFF
NA,TRBJ2-7,TRBV12-5,NA,TGTGCTAGTGACAATCAGCGAACTGAGGATTCCGAGCAGTACTTC,CASDNQRTEDSEQYF
NA,TRBJ2-3,TRBV27,NA,TGTGCCAGCAGGTCGTCTAGCACAGATACGCAGTATTTT,CASRSSSTDTQYF
NA,TRBJ1-2,TRBV6-1,NA,TGTGCCAGCAGGCGGTCGGGGCCCTATGGCTACACCTTC,CASRRSGPYGYTF
few,TRBJ1-1,TRBV10-3,NA,TGTGCCATCAGAGAGACAGGTCTTGACACTGAAGCTTTCTTT,CAIRETGLDTEAFF
NA,TRBJ2-7,TRBV27,NA,TGTGCCAGCAGTTCCCTACCCTACCGGAAGGGCTCCTACGAGCAGTACTTC,CASSSLPYRKGSYEQYF
few,TRBJ2-7,TRBV6-5,NA,TGTGCCAGCAGTTACTCTGGTGTCCCCTGGGGCGAGCAGTACTTC,CASSYSGVPWGEQYF
few,TRBJ2-3,TRBV4-1,NA,TGCGCCAGCAGCCAAGATGGGTGGCCAGGGAGCACAGATACGCAGTATTTT,CASSQDGWPGSTDTQYF
NA,TRBJ1-3,TRBV18,TRBD1,TGTGCCAGCTCAAGACAGCCGGGACAGGGGTCTGGAAACACCATATATTTT,CASSRQPGQGSGNTIYF
NA,TRBJ2-1,TRBV7-3,NA,TGTGCCAGCAGCTTGTCCCAGGTGTCCTACAATGAGCAGTTCTTC,CASSLSQVSYNEQFF
NA,TRBJ2-2,TRBV20-1,NA,TGCAGTGCTATTGGTAGCATCGAGGCCCGCACCGGGGAGCTGTTTTTT,CSAIGSIEARTGELFF
NA,TRBJ2-4,TRBV29-1,NA,TGCAGCGTTGGTGAAAACATTCAGTACTTC,CSVGENIQYF